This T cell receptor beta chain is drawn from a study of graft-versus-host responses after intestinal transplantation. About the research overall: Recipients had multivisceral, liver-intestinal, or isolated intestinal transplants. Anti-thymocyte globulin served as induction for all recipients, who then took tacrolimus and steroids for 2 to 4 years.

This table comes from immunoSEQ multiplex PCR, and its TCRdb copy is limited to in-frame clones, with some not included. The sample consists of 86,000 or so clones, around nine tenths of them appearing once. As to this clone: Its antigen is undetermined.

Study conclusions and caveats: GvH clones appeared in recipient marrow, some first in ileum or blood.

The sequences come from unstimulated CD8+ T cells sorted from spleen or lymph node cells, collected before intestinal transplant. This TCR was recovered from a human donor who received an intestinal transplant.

In nucleotides, the CDR3 is TGTGCCAGCAGTGGGACTAGCGGGGGGGCAGATACGCAGTATTTT. Encoded protein: CASSGTSGGADTQYF. The chain recombines TRBV6-1 with TRBJ2-3, with 15 positions matching TRBD2. With V trimmed by 4 bases and J by 4 bases, 0 bases remained unmatched. Germline V gene data show CDR1 as MNHNS and CDR2 as SASEGT. The CDR3 contains 15 residues.